The rows below give T cell receptor beta chains drawn from one sample of a study of T cells in Graves' hyperthyroidism and ophthalmopathy. MiXCR, run by TCRdb on the multiplex PCR reads, gives a single entry per CDR3 protein. The sample comprises roughly 630,000 distinct CDR3 sequences, approximately 14% of which are singletons, and 6.5% to 8% rests with the top ten. Sequenced sample: blood. These receptors came from a woman aged 25 to 45 with Graves' hyperthyroidism. The CDR3 runs from the conserved cysteine through the conserved F or W. A D gene is named only where the DNA matches it firmly. The size entry is marked missing in some rows and otherwise reads once, few, many or a size class.

J gene	V gene	D gene	clone size	CDR3 DNA	CDR3 protein
TRBJ2-1	TRBV19	NA	few	TGTGCCAGTAGCCCCGGGTCCCGCTTACAATTGGGAAATGAGCAGTTCTTC	CASSPGSRLQLGNEQFF
TRBJ1-1	TRBV9	NA	many	TGTGCCAGCAGCGTGGGGGGTTTCACTGAAGCTTTCTTT	CASSVGGFTEAFF
TRBJ2-7	TRBV30	NA	many	TGTGCCTGGAGTGAAGGGGGAGGGCCGGTCGACGAGCAGTACTTC	CAWSEGGGPVDEQYF
TRBJ1-4	TRBV6-2/TRBV6-3	NA	few	TGTGCCAGCAGTTACCAGCCAGGGGAGGGGGAAAAACTGTTTTTT	CASSYQPGEGEKLFF
TRBJ2-1	TRBV2	TRBD2	many	TGTGCCAGCAGTGACGGTGCCTTGGCTAGCGGGAACTACAATGAGCAGTTCTTC	CASSDGALASGNYNEQFF
TRBJ2-7	TRBV6-2/TRBV6-3	NA	many	TGTGCCAGCAGTTACTCGAGGCGGTTCGGGCAGTACTTC	CASSYSRRFGQYF
TRBJ2-3	TRBV10-1	NA	many	TGCGCCAGCAGTTCGCCACCTTCATTGGATACGCAGTATTTT	CASSSPPSLDTQYF
TRBJ2-7	TRBV4-3	NA	NA	TGCGCCAGCAGCCAAGAAGGACTGGGGCAGGAGCAGTACTTC	CASSQEGLGQEQYF
TRBJ2-3	TRBV11-3	NA	NA	TGTGCCAGCAGCTTAACCCTCGTGGGAGCCAGCACAGATACGCAGTATTTT	CASSLTLVGASTDTQYF
TRBJ2-5	TRBV7-9	TRBD1	NA	TGTGCCAGCAGCTTAGGTTCTCAAAGATCGGTTGGACAGGGGACGTCCCAGTACTTC	CASSLGSQRSVGQGTSQYF
TRBJ2-5	TRBV3-1	TRBD1	many	TGTGCCAGCAGCCGCTGGACAGGGGGGACGTACCAAGAGACCCAGTACTTC	CASSRWTGGTYQETQYF
TRBJ2-4	TRBV6-1	NA	NA	TGTGCCAGCAGTGATCACAGGGGACGAGGGGGGAGCGTGGCCAAAAACATTCAGTACTTC	CASSDHRGRGGSVAKNIQYF
TRBJ1-2	TRBV5-6	TRBD1	NA	TGTGCCAGCAGACCACAGGGGGCGCGCGGCTACACCTTC	CASRPQGARGYTF
TRBJ1-2	TRBV24-1	NA	NA	TGTGCCACCAGTGATTCGGGACGGAGCTATGGCTACACCTTC	CATSDSGRSYGYTF
TRBJ2-7	TRBV7-2	TRBD2	many	TGTGCCAGCAGCTTCCAAGCGGGAGGTAGGCCCCGCGAGCAGTACTTC	CASSFQAGGRPREQYF
TRBJ2-2	TRBV20-1	TRBD2	many	TGCAGTGCTAGCGGACTAGCGGCCACCGGGGAGCTGTTTTTT	CSASGLAATGELFF
TRBJ2-7	TRBV19	NA	NA	TGTGCCAGTAGTGAGTTGGTATCGAGCTCCTACGAGCAGTACTTC	CASSELVSSSYEQYF
TRBJ2-1	TRBV2	NA	NA	TGTGCCAGCAGCCCTGGGACTCCCCAGATTAATGAGCAGTTCTTC	CASSPGTPQINEQFF
TRBJ2-7	TRBV9	TRBD1	NA	TGTGCCAGCAGCTTGGACAGGGCCCCAATCTACGAGCAGTACTTC	CASSLDRAPIYEQYF
TRBJ2-1	TRBV18	NA	many	TGTGCCAGCTCACCGTTCGCGGATAGCTCCTACAATGAGCAGTTCTTC	CASSPFADSSYNEQFF
TRBJ2-1	TRBV20-1	NA	many	TGCAGTGCCCGGCGGATCACCTACAATGAGCAGTTCTTC	CSARRITYNEQFF
TRBJ1-1	TRBV6-2/TRBV6-3	NA	few	TGTGCCAGCAACTCGCCCGGGTGGACTGAAGCTTTCTTT	CASNSPGWTEAFF
TRBJ2-1	TRBV12-3/TRBV12-4	NA	few	TGTGCCAGCAGTACCCTGACCTACAATGAGCAGTTCTTC	CASSTLTYNEQFF
TRBJ1-6	TRBV20-1	TRBD1	few	TGCAGTGCTAGCCCCGGGACAGTTAATTCACCCCTCCACTTT	CSASPGTVNSPLHF
TRBJ1-2	TRBV12-3/TRBV12-4	NA	NA	TGTGCCAGCAGTCGAATATCGCGAGCTAACTATGGCTACACCTTC	CASSRISRANYGYTF
TRBJ2-1	TRBV5-1	NA	many	TGCGCCAGCAGCTTGGTTGGTTTCAATTCATACAATGAGCAGTTCTTC	CASSLVGFNSYNEQFF
TRBJ2-1	TRBV7-9	NA	many	TGTGCCAGCGTGAACTCTATGGGCGTCGATGAGCAGTTCTTC	CASVNSMGVDEQFF